These 16 T cell receptor beta chains share one sample of origin, sequenced in a study of blood T cell repertoires in COVID-19. Assay used: immunoSEQ multiplex PCR; TCRdb lists only in-frame clones, some missing. The sample yields around 300,000 clones, around 88% seen once. Specimen: peripheral blood. Receptor source: a woman aged 25 to 39 who had recovered from COVID-19.

The V call is TRBV12-3 or TRBV12-4, the J call TRBJ1-5, with 8 positions matching TRBD1. The CDR3 covers 13 residues. V shed 6 bases, J shed 5 bases, and the junction held 3 bases outside the gene matches. CDR3 DNA sequence: TGTGCCAGCAGCATGGACAGGGATCAGCCCCAGCATTTT. It yields the protein CASSMDRDQPQHF.

The chain carries TRBV5-4 and TRBJ2-4; tentatively, D is TRBD2 (6 bases). CDR3 length: 18 residues. Germline V lookup: CDR1 SGHNT, CDR2 YYREEE (reference sequence). V lost 2 bases and J lost 0, with 18 bases in between. This CDR3 reads CASSFAVSGRGAKNIQYF. CDR3 nucleotides: TGTGCCAGCAGCTTTGCAGTTTCGGGGCGGGGAGCCAAAAACATTCAGTACTTC.

V is TRBV30 and J is TRBJ2-1, with TRBD2 identical over 7 bases. Trimming took 4 bases from V and 0 from J; bases not matched to a gene: 21. This CDR3 has 20 amino acids. Germline CDR1 GTSNPN, CDR2 SVGIG (reference sequence). The CDR3 here is CAWTDTSSGPPRSSYNEQFF. The CDR3 region has the DNA TGTGCCTGGACCGATACGTCTAGCGGACCACCCAGGAGCTCCTACAATGAGCAGTTCTTC.

V usage is TRBV9 and J usage is TRBJ2-7; TRBD2 agrees at 7 bases. Germline V gene sequence: CDR1 SGDLS, CDR2 YYNGEE. CDR3 size: 15 residues. The V segment lost 0 bases and the J segment 3 bases; nucleotides outside the gene matches: 6. The CDR3 loop is CASSVAAGALYEQYF. CDR3 sequence (DNA): TGTGCCAGCAGCGTAGCGGCGGGAGCCCTCTACGAGCAGTACTTC.

The chain joins TRBV5-6 to TRBJ1-2, with a weak D call TRBD1 (6 bases). Per the germline V gene, CDR1 is SGHDT and CDR2 is YYEEEE. V was trimmed by 2 bases and J by 8 bases, leaving 10 bases between them. The CDR3 has 12 residues. The DNA for the CDR3 is TGTGCCAGCAGCTTTAGGACAGCAGGCTACACCTTC. The encoded protein is CASSFRTAGYTF.

This chain joins TRBV2 and TRBJ1-6; 8 nucleotides line up with TRBD1. This CDR3 is 15 amino acids long. The V gene's germline CDR1 is SNHLY and CDR2 FYNNEI. V dropped 2 bases and J dropped 7; count of bases not matched to a gene: 4. CDR3 amino acids: CASSEPTGENSPLHF. The CDR3 region has the DNA TGTGCCAGCAGTGAACCGACAGGGGAGAATTCACCCCTCCACTTT.

V is TRBV6-2 or TRBV6-3 and J is TRBJ2-7; TRBD2 agrees at 7 bases. Germline V gives CDR1 MNHEY, CDR2 SVGEGT. This CDR3 spans 17 amino acids. J lost 0 bases, V lost 4 bases, and 12 bases had no gene match. The CDR3 DNA reads as TGTGCCAGCAGTTTCGCTCAAGAGGGGACTAACTCCTACGAGCAGTACTTC. Protein: CASSFAQEGTNSYEQYF.

This chain connects TRBV19 to TRBJ2-5; no clear D gene. The CDR3 is 14 amino acids. V lost 1 base, J lost 3 bases, and 9 bases lay in between. The germline V gene encodes CDR1 LNHDA and CDR2 SQIVND (reference sequence). The CDR3 region is CASSIVHSKETQYF. In DNA form, the CDR3 reads TGTGCCAGTAGTATAGTTCACTCCAAAGAGACCCAGTACTTC.

The V gene is TRBV2, the J gene TRBJ1-1; D unresolved. Per germline, CDR1 SNHLY and CDR2 FYNNEI. Trimming removed 4 bases at V and 5 bases at J, with 14 bases between. The CDR3 spans 14 residues. CDR3 amino acids: CASSGPGPGTEAFF. The DNA for the CDR3 is TGTGCCAGCAGTGGGCCTGGGCCGGGGACTGAAGCTTTCTTT. Variable domain in full (rest from reference TRBV2 and TRBJ1-1): EPEVTQTPSHQVTQMGQEVILRCVPISNHLYFYWYRQILGQKVEFLVSFYNNEISEKSEIFDDQFSVERPDGSNFTLKIRSTKLEDSAMYFCASSGPGPGTEAFFGQGTRLTVV.

The gene calls are TRBV10-3 and TRBJ2-7; possible D gene TRBD2, 6 bases. This CDR3 comprises 12 residues. The germline gives CDR1 ENHRY, CDR2 SYGVKD. V gave up 10 bases and J gave up 3 bases, with 13 bases separating them. The CDR3 bases are TGTGCCACTAGCGCCGAACGCTACGAGCAGTACTTC. Residues: CATSAERYEQYF.

The genes are TRBV19 and TRBJ2-1, with D perhaps matching TRBD2 (5 bases). The CDR3 is made up of 13 amino acids. Trimming stripped 5 bases from V and 2 bases from J, with 7 bases between. CDR1 and CDR2 from the germline V gene are LNHDA and SQIVND (reference sequence). DNA of the CDR3: TGTGCCAGTAGTTTCGGGGCCTACAATGAGCAGTTCTTC. Translation: CASSFGAYNEQFF.

The sample holds one count of this clone. The chain carries TRBV5-1 and TRBJ1-2; 8 nucleotides align to TRBD1. V was clipped by 4 bases and J by 3 bases; unmatched bases: 5. The CDR3 consists of 14 residues. CDR1 and CDR2 from the germline V gene are SGHRS and YFSETQ. The CDR3 DNA reads as TGCGCCAGCAGCCCAGGACAGGGCTACTATGGCTACACCTTC. Residues: CASSPGQGYYGYTF. Complete variable domain (other parts from reference TRBV5-1 and TRBJ1-2): KAGVTQTPRYLIKTRGQQVTLSCSPISGHRSVSWYQQTPGQGLQFLFEYFSETQRNKGNFPGRFSGRQFSNSRSEMNVSTLELGDSALYLCASSPGQGYYGYTFGSGTRLTVV.

The chain recombines TRBV5-1 with TRBJ1-5; D gene uncertain. CDR3 length: 15 amino acids. The germline CDR1 and CDR2 sequences are SGHRS and YFSETQ. V gave up 0 bases and J gave up 2 bases, with 9 bases separating them. CDR3 nucleotide sequence: TGCGCCAGCAGCTTGGCCGGGAGTCGCAATCAGCCCCAGCATTTT. It specifies CASSLAGSRNQPQHF.

Worth noting for this clone: Other DNA sequences in this specimen translate into the identical CDR3. This chain links TRBV6-5 with TRBJ1-5; D not certain. This CDR3 is built from 15 residues. Germline V gene data show CDR1 as MNHEY and CDR2 as SVGAGI. V lost 6 bases and J 0 bases, leaving 12 bases between the germline ends. DNA for the CDR3: TGTGCCAGCAGGATCCGGGAGTATAGCAATCAGCCCCAGCATTTT. Its protein is CASRIREYSNQPQHF.

This clone showed up just a few times. The chain links TRBV6-5 to TRBJ1-1; tentatively, D is TRBD1 (5 bases). CDR1 and CDR2 from the germline V gene are MNHEY and SVGAGI. V dropped 8 bases and J dropped 7 bases, with 20 bases sitting between them. The CDR3 loop spans 14 amino acids. CDR3 in amino acids: CASGYQGGGGEAFF. DNA of the CDR3: TGTGCCAGCGGGTACCAAGGAGGCGGGGGTGAAGCTTTCTTT.

This chain connects TRBV6-2 or TRBV6-3 to TRBJ2-1; 8 bases line up with TRBD2. This CDR3 comprises 17 residues. Germline trimming cut 2 bases from V and 9 bases from J; bases unmatched to any gene: 15. Germline V lookup: CDR1 MNHEY, CDR2 SVGEGT. CDR3 bases: TGTGCCAGCAGTTACGGAACTAGCGGCTATATTGGCGTTGAGCAGTTCTTC. Residues: CASSYGTSGYIGVEQFF.